The 13 T cell receptor beta chains reported below all come from one sample, sequenced in a study of cytomegalovirus exposure and HLA in healthy donors. Measured with immunoSEQ multiplex PCR; TCRdb has only the in-frame clones, and not every one. The sample records almost 200,000 clones, 81% being singletons. The sequenced material came from PBMCs. The receptors here all came from a woman aged 25 to 39 in good health and CMV-seronegative.

The chain combines TRBV5-1 with TRBJ1-1; TRBD1 is a possible D gene (6 bases). Germline V gene sequence: CDR1 SGHRS, CDR2 YFSETQ. The V end lost 3 bases, the J end lost 3 bases, and 12 bases lay between the germline ends. The length of the CDR3 is 14 residues. CDR3 sequence reads: CASSSGHTYTEAFF. CDR3 DNA: TGCGCCAGCAGCTCGGGACATACTTACACTGAAGCTTTCTTT.

The V and J genes are TRBV9 and TRBJ1-1, with TRBD1 identical over 11 bases. V trimming: 2 bases; J trimming: 1 base; junction bases outside the gene matches: 7. Germline V lookup: CDR1 SGDLS, CDR2 YYNGEE. This CDR3 region has 17 residues. Here the CDR3 reads CASSVQPGTGGNTEAFF. The CDR3, as DNA: TGTGCCAGCAGCGTTCAACCCGGGACAGGGGGGAACACTGAAGCTTTCTTT.

The J gene is TRBJ1-2, the V gene TRBV6-5; 10 bases fit TRBD1. V was clipped by 6 bases and J by 2 bases; unmatched bases: 6. The CDR3 totals 15 residues. Germline loops: CDR1 MNHEY, CDR2 SVGAGI. CDR3 residues: CASRPRDRGNYGYTF. CDR3 coding DNA: TGTGCCAGCAGACCCCGGGACAGGGGAAACTATGGCTACACCTTC.

The V call is TRBV27, the J call TRBJ2-4, with 9 bases that match TRBD2. The CDR3 is 19 residues long. CDR1 MNHEY and CDR2 SMNVEV come from the germline V gene (reference sequence). V lost 3 bases to trimming and J lost 10 bases; unmatched junction nucleotides: 22. Written as DNA, the CDR3 is TGTGCCAGCAGTTTCCGTTGGGGCGGGGGGGCCTCCGGGGTGGGAATTCAGTACTTC. Translated: CASSFRWGGGASGVGIQYF.

DNA of the CDR3: TGTGCCAGCGACGGAGGGGAGCAGTACTTC. Its protein product is CASDGGEQYF. The chain has TRBV2 and TRBJ2-7, with D possibly TRBD2 on 6 matching bases. The ends were cut back, 8 bases at V and 7 bases at J, with 9 bases in the middle. Germline assignment: CDR1 SNHLY and CDR2 FYNNEI. The CDR3 runs to 10 residues.

This clone was seen only once. The V and J genes are TRBV27 and TRBJ2-3, with 7 bases that match TRBD2. The trim removed 4 bases at V and 2 bases at J, leaving 9 bases unmatched. CDR1 is MNHEY, CDR2 SMNVEV, per germline (reference sequence). The CDR3 length is 16 residues. CDR3 coding DNA: TGTGCCAGCAGTTCTCAGACTAGCAGCCTCACAGATACGCAGTATTTT. Its translation: CASSSQTSSLTDTQYF.

This rearrangement joins TRBV5-1 to TRBJ1-2; no clear D gene. The germline V and J ends were trimmed by 3 bases and 4 bases, with 7 bases remaining between them. This CDR3 has 12 residues. Germline CDR1 and CDR2: SGHRS and YFSETQ. The CDR3, as DNA: TGCGCCAGCAGCTCGACAACCTATGGCTACACCTTC. It encodes CASSSTTYGYTF.

The chain's CDR3 is CASSLSGGGASGDTQYF. CDR3 DNA sequence: TGCGCCAGCAGCTTGTCGGGCGGGGGGGCCAGCGGAGATACGCAGTATTTT. This chain joins TRBV5-1 and TRBJ2-3, with 9 positions matching TRBD2. J was trimmed by 5 bases and V by 1 base; bases with no gene match: 11. Per the germline V gene, CDR1 is SGHRS and CDR2 is YFSETQ. CDR3 length: 17 amino acids. Variable domain in full (rest from reference TRBV5-1 and TRBJ2-3): KAGVTQTPRYLIKTRGQQVTLSCSPISGHRSVSWYQQTPGQGLQFLFEYFSETQRNKGNFPGRFSGRQFSNSRSEMNVSTLELGDSALYLCASSLSGGGASGDTQYFGPGTRLTVL.

The sample holds one count of this clone. The chain employs TRBV28 and TRBJ2-1, with D tentatively TRBD2 (6 bases). The CDR3 totals 16 residues. The V end was cut by 5 bases, the J end by 2 bases, with 16 bases between. The germline gives CDR1 MDHEN, CDR2 SYDVKM. CDR3 loop: CASSPLDYPAYNEQFF. For the CDR3, the DNA is TGTGCCAGCAGTCCCTTGGACTACCCAGCCTACAATGAGCAGTTCTTC. Looking up the rest from reference TRBV28 and TRBJ2-1 gives the full variable domain: DVKVTQSSRYLVKRTGEKVFLECVQDMDHENMFWYRQDPGLGLRLIYFSYDVKMKEKGDIPEGYSVSREKKERFSLILESASTNQTSMYLCASSPLDYPAYNEQFFGPGTRLTVL.

This chain links TRBV28 with TRBJ1-5; D is undetermined. This CDR3 is built from 17 residues. Per the germline V gene, CDR1 is MDHEN and CDR2 is SYDVKM. The V end was cut by 2 bases, the J end by 3 bases, with 17 bases between. The CDR3 sequence is CASSLPHYEGHNQPQHF. The DNA of the CDR3 is TGTGCCAGCAGTTTACCTCATTACGAGGGCCACAATCAGCCCCAGCATTTT. Combining the CDR3 with reference TRBV28 and TRBJ1-5 gives the whole variable domain DVKVTQSSRYLVKRTGEKVFLECVQDMDHENMFWYRQDPGLGLRLIYFSYDVKMKEKGDIPEGYSVSREKKERFSLILESASTNQTSMYLCASSLPHYEGHNQPQHFGDGTRLSIL.

The chain has TRBV28 and TRBJ1-2; D is uncertain. The CDR3 length is 12 residues. Germline CDR1 reads MDHEN; CDR2 reads SYDVKM. V was clipped by 6 bases and J by 7 bases, with 12 bases between them. CDR3 coding DNA: TGTGCCAGCAGAGAACCTCAGATTGGCTACACCTTC. Translated: CASREPQIGYTF.

The chain links TRBV25-1 to TRBJ2-7, with TRBD1 matching 8 bases. Germline V gene lookup returns CDR1 MGHDK and CDR2 SYGVNS. The CDR3 loop spans 14 amino acids. The ends lost 6 bases at V and 3 bases at J; junction bases unmatched: 7. CDR3 loop: CASREDRGFYEQYF. The CDR3 DNA reads as TGTGCCAGCAGAGAAGACAGGGGATTCTACGAGCAGTACTTC.

The CDR3 DNA reads as TGTGCCAGCAGCTTAAGTACTAGCGGGGGACAAGAGACCCAGTACTTC. Its protein product is CASSLSTSGGQETQYF. V and J are TRBV7-8 and TRBJ2-5; 11 bases are shared with TRBD2. Germline V gene sequence: CDR1 SGHVS, CDR2 FQNEAQ. The CDR3 has 16 amino acids. V lost 2 bases to trimming and J lost 2 bases; unmatched junction nucleotides: 4.